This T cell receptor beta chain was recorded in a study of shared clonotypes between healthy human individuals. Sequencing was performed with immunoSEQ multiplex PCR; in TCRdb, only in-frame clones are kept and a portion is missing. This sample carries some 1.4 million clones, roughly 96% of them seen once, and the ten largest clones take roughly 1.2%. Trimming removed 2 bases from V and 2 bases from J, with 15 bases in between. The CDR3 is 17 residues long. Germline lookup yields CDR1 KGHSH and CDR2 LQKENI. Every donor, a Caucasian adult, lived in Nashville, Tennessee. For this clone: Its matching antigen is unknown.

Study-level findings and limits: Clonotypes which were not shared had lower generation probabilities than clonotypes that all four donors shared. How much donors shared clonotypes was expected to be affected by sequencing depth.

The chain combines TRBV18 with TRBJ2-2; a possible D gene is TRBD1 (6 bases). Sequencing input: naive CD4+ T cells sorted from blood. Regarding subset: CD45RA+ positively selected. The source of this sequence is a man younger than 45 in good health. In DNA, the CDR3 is TGTGCCAGCTCACCATTGACCGGGACACTAAACACCGGGGAGCTGTTTTTT. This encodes CASSPLTGTLNTGELFF.